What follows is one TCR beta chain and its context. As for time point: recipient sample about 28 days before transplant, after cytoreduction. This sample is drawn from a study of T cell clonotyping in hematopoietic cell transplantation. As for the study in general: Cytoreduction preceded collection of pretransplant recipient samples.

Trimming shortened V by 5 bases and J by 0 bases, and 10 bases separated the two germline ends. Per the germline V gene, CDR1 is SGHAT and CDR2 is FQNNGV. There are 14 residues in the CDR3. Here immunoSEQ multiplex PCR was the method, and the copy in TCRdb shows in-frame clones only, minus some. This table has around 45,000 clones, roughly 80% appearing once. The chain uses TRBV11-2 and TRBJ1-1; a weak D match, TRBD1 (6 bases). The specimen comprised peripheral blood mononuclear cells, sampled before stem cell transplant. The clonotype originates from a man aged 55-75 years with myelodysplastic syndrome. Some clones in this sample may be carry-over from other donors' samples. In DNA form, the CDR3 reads TGTGCCAGCAGCGAACAGGGCATGAACACTGAAGCTTTCTTT. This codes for CASSEQGMNTEAFF.